One T cell receptor (beta chain) is described in this entry. Its antigen is not yet known. Libraries were built with 5' RACE. The input for every TCR library was roughly 4,000 ng of total RNA. cDNA was synthesized with SMARTScribe reverse transcriptase in eight separate reactions per sample. Unique molecular identifiers containing a 6-nucleotide sample barcode were introduced through template switching during cDNA synthesis. Amplification of TCRalpha and TCRbeta cDNA involved two nested PCRs of 16 and 9 cycles, and each PCR was followed by bead purification. Before amplification, the cDNA was treated with uracil DNA-glycosylase and purified using the QIAquick PCR purification kit. The second PCR added Illumina TruSeq-compatible adapters along with sample-specific barcodes. Library quality and concentration were assessed using TapeStation and Qubit, and about 4.7 ng of each library was pooled. Sequencing of pooled libraries was carried out on an Illumina HiSeq2500 single-index Rapid Run using 2 x 100 bp reads and custom sequencing primers. The paper's processing steps were these. MiGEC version 1.2.6 was used for UMI-based consensus assembly, which corrected PCR and sequencing errors. MiXCR version 2.1.1 was used for V(D)J alignment, clonotype assembly and CDR3 extraction. To normalise gene usage, clonotype sharing and MAIT/NKT TCR abundance, the top 1000, 10 000 and 20 000 clonotypes in each sample were analysed. Diversity was computed as the inverse Simpson index with the vegan R package after downsampling to 27 000 UMIs. Statistical testing used paired Mann-Whitney U tests on the discordant twin pairs and applied Benjamini-Hochberg correction for multiple testing. The reads, reprocessed by TCRdb, yield one row per CDR3 protein sequence and no DNA. These V and J calls derive from TCRdb rather than the authors' analysis. This specimen's table enumerates approximately 150,000 distinct CDR3 sequences. The top ten clones comprise less than 7.5% of the sample.

The sample is drawn from a study of monozygotic twins with inflammatory bowel disease (dated by TCRdb to the late 2010s). Regarding the complete study: The full study comprised about 28 monozygotic twin pairs: nine German pairs (four IBD-concordant, five IBD-discordant) and 19 IBD-discordant Danish pairs. Disease-associated traits were sought mainly through comparisons between IBD patients and their genetically identical healthy co-twins within discordant pairs. Each individual had, on average, about 151 000 unique TCRalpha sequences and 181 000 unique TCRbeta sequences available for analysis. Beyond this particular receptor, the publication reports: Concordant and discordant twins showed no difference in repertoire similarity, possibly because of limited statistical power. Compared with healthy twins, IBD patients shared fewer clonotypes with other individuals, and the difference was most pronounced in patients with signs of disease activity. IBD patients had lower TCRbeta repertoire diversity, measured by the inverse Simpson index, than their healthy co-twins. Differing immunosuppressive treatments among patients may have added background noise and inter-individual variability to the repertoires. No single strong signal or clonotype linked to IBD turned up in the results, so the idea that one exists was not supported. The analysis was unable to tell apart different T cell subtypes.

From each donor, an approximately 2.6 ml peripheral blood sample was collected into PAXgene tubes and kept at -80 degrees C. Total RNA was isolated from whole blood with the PAXgene blood miRNA kit on an automated QIAcube, without T cell sorting. Deep TCRalpha and TCRbeta repertoire profiling with unique molecular barcoding was performed on peripheral blood of monozygotic twin pairs concordant or discordant for inflammatory bowel disease. Smoking habits were recorded for all twin pairs, and individuals were classified as current, former or never smokers. The CDR3 contains 16 residues, cysteine and phenylalanine counted. No DNA appears here. The germline V gene (reference sequence) gives CDR1 as LNHDA and CDR2 as SQIVND.

The chain uses TRBV19 and TRBJ1-2. This sequence originates from a human donor with ulcerative colitis or Crohn's disease, or a healthy co-twin of an affected twin (not recorded which). Input material: blood. Here the CDR3 is given as CASSISKGLTSYGYTF.